A selection of T cell receptor beta chains follows, all from one sample in a study of T cell clonotyping in hematopoietic cell transplantation. Produced via immunoSEQ multiplex PCR; TCRdb's table is partial and in-frame only. The repertoire holds approximately 9,300 clones, with about 54% as singletons. Sequencing was performed on peripheral blood mononuclear cells, taken 100 days after allogeneic stem cell transplant. These receptors were obtained from a female patient between 50 and 59 years old who had an allogeneic stem cell transplant from an unrelated donor, so the T cells may come from the graft donor. Some clones in this sample may be carry-over from other donors' samples. Each CDR3 is given with its conserved first and last residue. D genes are given only for firm matches. The listing skips clone size in some rows; elsewhere it reads once, few, many or a size class.

clone_size d_call j_call v_call cdr3_aa cdr3_nt
once TRBD2 TRBJ2-1 TRBV4-1 CASSPLGLAVYNEQFF TGCGCCAGCAGCCCATTGGGACTAGCGGTCTACAATGAGCAGTTCTTC
. . TRBJ1-4 TRBV6-5 CASSASGLGEKLFF TGTGCCAGCAGTGCCTCAGGGCTGGGCGAAAAACTGTTTTTT
. . TRBJ1-1 TRBV6-5 CASSYSPGSTEAFF TGTGCCAGCAGTTACTCTCCGGGAAGCACTGAAGCTTTCTTT
once . TRBJ2-5 TRBV20-1 CSARPPETQYF TGCAGTGCTAGGCCCCCCGAGACCCAGTACTTC
once TRBD1 TRBJ2-7 TRBV30 CAWKRTGDLYEQYF TGTGCCTGGAAGAGGACAGGGGACCTCTACGAGCAGTACTTC
. TRBD1 TRBJ1-2 TRBV6-6 CASSYEDRGRSGYTF TGTGCCAGCAGTTACGAAGACAGGGGGCGCTCCGGCTACACCTTC
. . TRBJ2-7 TRBV14 CASSQGLGFDEQYF TGTGCCAGCAGCCAAGGTCTGGGCTTCGACGAGCAGTACTTC
once TRBD1 TRBJ1-6 TRBV7-9 CASSSGGAGTGGDSPLHF TGTGCCAGCAGCTCCGGGGGGGCCGGGACAGGGGGTGATTCACCCCTCCACTTT
. . TRBJ1-1 TRBV30 CAWSGEGQSHTEAFF TGTGCCTGGAGTGGAGAGGGCCAATCCCACACTGAAGCTTTCTTT
. . TRBJ2-5 TRBV23-1 CASSLIPWRETQYF TGCGCCAGCAGTCTAATCCCCTGGCGAGAGACCCAGTACTTC
. TRBD1 TRBJ2-7 TRBV25-1 CASSELGTGDEQYF TGTGCCAGCAGTGAACTAGGGACAGGGGACGAGCAGTACTTC
. . TRBJ1-1 TRBV29-1 CSVEINREAFF TGCAGCGTGGAGATAAACAGGGAAGCTTTCTTT
. TRBD2 TRBJ2-3 TRBV10-1 CASSDPREGTDTQYF TGCGCCAGCAGTGATCCACGGGAGGGCACAGATACGCAGTATTTT